This T cell receptor beta chain was observed in a study of T cell repertoires in cytomegalovirus infection. Findings and limits, study-wide: In two of eight donors, the top clonotype was HLA-C-restricted CMV-specific.

This clonotype appeared a few times. No antigen is known for it. TCRdb re-derived calls from the reads in MiXCR, one entry per CDR3 protein. The table has about 890,000 distinct CDR3 sequences, around 32% seen once. CDR3 length: 17 residues. V lost 1 base, J lost 4 bases, and 19 bases lay in between. Looked up from germline, CDR1 is MNHNS and CDR2 is SASEGT. This clonotype originated in a human donor in good health (CMV status not recorded). Some clones in this sample may be carry-over from other donors' samples. This chain connects TRBV6-1 to TRBJ1-2, with D unresolved. The sample in question was cultured CD8+ T cells from PBMCs, obtained from culture after CMV antigen stimulation. The CDR3 region is CASSEGVSGENPYGYTF. The CDR3 region has the DNA TGTGCCAGCAGTGAAGGAGTCTCGGGCGAGAACCCCTATGGCTACACCTTC.